This T cell receptor (beta chain) comes out of a study of T cells in Graves' hyperthyroidism and ophthalmopathy. Amplification targeted TCR beta CDR3 regions from RNA transcripts. Researchers ran a first-round RT-PCR on the TCR CDR3 using the HTBI primer set. Each CDR3 protein gets one entry after TCRdb re-called the multiplex PCR reads with MiXCR. The sample lists about 380,000 distinct CDR3 sequences, roughly 14% occurring once. CDR1 SEHNR and CDR2 FQNEAQ come from the germline V gene (reference sequence). Losses at the gene ends were 0 bases for V and 3 bases for J; bases not matched to a gene: 5. The CDR3 consists of 16 residues. General study findings and limits: Ophthalmopathy stood apart from stable hyperthyroidism in a 13 V-J model. Most clonotypes expanded in thyroid above 0.001 were likewise present in blood.

The hyperthyroidism patients had all been newly diagnosed, and their disease duration was under 2 months. Their ages ranged from 18 to 65 years. Researchers barred patients who had uncontrolled infection, other autoimmune disease, pregnancy or lactation. Concerning this clonotype itself: What it recognizes is unknown.

The receptor was derived from a man aged 25 to 40 with Graves' hyperthyroidism that later progressed to Graves' ophthalmopathy. The source material was blood. The gene calls are TRBV7-9 and TRBJ2-7, with TRBD1 matching over 10 bases. The CDR3 loop reads CASSLAGQGKNYEQYF. The CDR3 DNA reads as TGTGCCAGCAGCTTAGCGGGACAGGGGAAAAACTACGAGCAGTACTTC. The full variable domain, its missing parts supplied by reference TRBV7-9 and TRBJ2-7, is DTGVSQNPRHKITKRGQNVTFRCDPISEHNRLYWYRQTLGQGPEFLTYFQNEAQLEKSRLLSDRFSAERPKGSFSTLEIQRTEQGDSAMYLCASSLAGQGKNYEQYFGPGTRLTVT.